The 25 T cell receptor beta chains presented below share a single source sample, sequenced in a study of PD-1 blockade in classical Hodgkin lymphoma. The time point denotes: cycle 4 day 1 (C4D1), after 6 weeks of nivolumab. Relapse after autologous stem cell transplantation occurred in every patient, and brentuximab vedotin exposure varied. The protocol was immunoSEQ multiplex PCR, while the TCRdb copy is restricted to in-frame clones and leaves out a portion. The data contain about 23,000 clones, roughly 90% of them singletons. Sequenced here: peripheral blood mononuclear cells (PBMCs), sampled before the fourth cycle of nivolumab. All receptors derive from a human donor with classical Hodgkin lymphoma.

This clone is classed as medium-sized (0.01 to 0.1%). V is TRBV4-2 and J is TRBJ2-7; D not resolved. CDR3 length: 16 residues. Trimming shortened V by 1 base and J by 0 bases, and 13 bases separated the two germline ends. Germline V gene lookup returns CDR1 LGHNA and CDR2 YNFKEQ. CDR3 region: CASSQGPGDSSYEQYF. For the CDR3, the DNA is TGTGCCAGCAGCCAAGGTCCTGGCGATAGCTCCTACGAGCAGTACTTC.

The V call is TRBV5-1, the J call TRBJ2-7; 9 bases agree with TRBD2. Germline loops: CDR1 SGHRS, CDR2 YFSETQ. The CDR3 sequence is 15 residues long. Losses at the gene ends were 2 bases for V and 3 bases for J; bases not matched to a gene: 6. CDR3 sequence reads: CASSFLAGENYEQYF. The CDR3 nucleotides read TGCGCCAGCAGCTTCTTAGCGGGAGAGAACTACGAGCAGTACTTC.

This clone has just a few counts. The CDR3 here is CASSAGRAYEQYF. CDR3 nucleotide sequence: TGTGCCAGCTCCGCCGGCCGCGCCTACGAGCAGTACTTC. This chain uses TRBV18 with TRBJ2-7; D uncertain. V was cut by 6 bases and J by 2 bases, with 11 bases left in between. The germline V gene has CDR1 KGHSH and CDR2 LQKENI. The CDR3 loop spans 13 amino acids.

The chain is built from TRBV14 and TRBJ2-5; 9 positions agree with TRBD1. The CDR3 consists of 15 residues. Germline values: CDR1 SGHDN, CDR2 FVKESK. V was clipped by 1 base and J by 5 bases; unmatched bases: 5. DNA of the CDR3: TGTGCCAGCAGCCAAGTGGGGACAGGGATGGAGACCCAGTACTTC. Encoded protein: CASSQVGTGMETQYF.

This chain joins TRBV7-2 and TRBJ2-5; TRBD2 matches at 12 bases. V was clipped by 1 base and J by 3 bases; unmatched bases: 3. The CDR3 has 16 amino acids. The germline CDR1 and CDR2 sequences are SGHTA and FQGNSA. CDR3 nucleotides: TGTGCCAGCAGCTTAGAACTAGCGGGAGGTGAAGAGACCCAGTACTTC. Encoded protein: CASSLELAGGEETQYF.

The chain joins TRBV6-1 to TRBJ2-1; tentative D call: TRBD1 (5 bases). Trimming removed 4 bases from V and 8 bases from J, with 9 bases in between. Germline loops: CDR1 MNHNS, CDR2 SASEGT. This CDR3 has 12 amino acids. CDR3: CASSVKGHEQFF. In DNA form, the CDR3 reads TGTGCCAGCAGTGTTAAGGGGCATGAGCAGTTCTTC.

This clone was counted once. This chain connects TRBV19 to TRBJ2-5, with a possible D match to TRBD1 (6 bases). The assigned J gene may be wrong: the sequence end matches TRBJ2-7 better. The CDR3 is made up of 13 amino acids. Germline V CDR1 and CDR2: LNHDA, SQIVND (reference sequence). The CDR3 nucleotides are TGTGCCAGTTCCTCGACAGGTACCCACGAGCAGTACTTC. Translation gives CASSSTGTHEQYF.

The J gene is TRBJ2-3, the V gene TRBV5-1, with 8 bases fitting TRBD1. Trimming at V came to 4 bases and at J to 4 bases, leaving 8 bases not matched to a gene. The CDR3 totals 15 residues. Germline V CDR1 and CDR2: SGHRS, YFSETQ. The chain's CDR3 is CASSPAGQVSDTQYF. The CDR3 DNA reads as TGCGCCAGCAGCCCGGCGGGACAGGTGTCAGATACGCAGTATTTT.

Written as DNA, the CDR3 is TGTGCCAGCAGCGCTGGGACAGGGGAGACCCAGTACTTC. It yields the protein CASSAGTGETQYF. The V call is TRBV2, the J call TRBJ2-5, with TRBD1 matching over 9 bases. CDR1 and CDR2 from the germline V gene are SNHLY and FYNNEI. Unmatched junction bases numbered 4, after V lost 6 bases and J lost 5 bases. This CDR3 region has 13 residues.

This sequence joins TRBV11-2 and TRBJ2-5; either TRBD1 or TRBD2 may fit D (6 bases each). The CDR3 spans 15 residues. With 6 bases removed from V and 5 bases from J, the gap between germline ends came to 19 bases. Germline CDR1 and CDR2: SGHAT and FQNNGV. The CDR3 sequence is CASSSGGRRGETQYF. As DNA, the CDR3 is TGTGCCAGCAGTTCCGGGGGTCGTAGGGGGGAGACCCAGTACTTC. The entire variable domain, with the rest obtained from reference TRBV11-2 and TRBJ2-5, is as follows: EAGVAQSPRYKIIEKRQSVAFWCNPISGHATLYWYQQILGQGPKLLIQFQNNGVVDDSQLPKDRFSAERLKGVDSTLKIQPAKLEDSAVYLCASSSGGRRGETQYFGPGTRLLVL.

The chain combines TRBV29-1 with TRBJ1-2; D might be TRBD1 (5 bases). From germline, CDR1 is SQVTM and CDR2 ANQGSEA. V lost 7 bases to trimming and J lost 4 bases, with 13 bases between them. This CDR3 contains 12 residues. The CDR3 DNA is TGCAGCGCCCTGGGGCAGCCCTATGGCTACACCTTC. It yields the protein CSALGQPYGYTF.

V is TRBV5-6 and J is TRBJ2-5; possibly TRBD1 or TRBD2 for D (5 bases each). The DNA matches TRBJ2-7 better at its end, which makes the J call doubtful. CDR3 length equals 14 residues. Germline-derived CDR1 and CDR2 are SGHDT and YYEEEE. The CDR3 loop is CASSSGPTVYEQYF. The CDR3 region has the DNA TGTGCCAGCAGCTCGGGACCGACAGTCTACGAGCAGTACTTC.

This rearrangement joins TRBV7-6 to TRBJ2-3; 9 positions agree with TRBD1. The CDR3 contains 12 residues. V lost 5 bases to trimming and J lost 9 bases; unmatched junction nucleotides: 3. Germline CDR1 and CDR2: SGHVS and FNYEAQ. CDR3 loop: CASSQGQGTQYF. Here the CDR3 DNA reads TGTGCCAGCAGCCAAGGACAGGGGACGCAGTATTTT.

V gene TRBV7-9 combines with J gene TRBJ2-5; 8 bases match TRBD1. With V trimmed by 5 bases and J by 5 bases, 7 bases remained unmatched. There are 14 residues in the CDR3. Germline assignment: CDR1 SEHNR and CDR2 FQNEAQ (reference sequence). The CDR3 region has the DNA TGTGCCAGCAGCCTCACCAGGGGGCGGGAGACCCAGTACTTC. Translating it yields CASSLTRGRETQYF.

The V gene is TRBV7-8, the J gene TRBJ2-3; 16 nucleotides line up with TRBD2. This CDR3 is 16 amino acids long. After removal of 5 bases from V and 7 bases from J, the junction contained 6 bases not matched to a gene. The germline V gene encodes CDR1 SGHVS and CDR2 FQNEAQ. Here the CDR3 reads CASSTGLAGGPYTQYF. CDR3 DNA sequence: TGTGCCAGCAGCACGGGACTAGCGGGAGGGCCCTATACGCAGTATTTT.

Note on this clone: A clone one base away is much larger, so this may be a read error. Other DNA sequences in the same sample also yield this CDR3. The V and J genes are TRBV5-4 and TRBJ1-1, with D possibly matching TRBD1 (5 bases). This CDR3 is 13 amino acids long. V lost 0 bases, J lost 7 bases, and 10 bases lay in between. CDR1 SGHNT and CDR2 YYREEE come from the germline V gene (reference sequence). CDR3 bases: TGTGCCAGCAGCTTGGCACAGGTTAATGAAGCTTTCTTT. It specifies CASSLAQVNEAFF.

The chain is built from TRBV15 and TRBJ1-2; TRBD1 matches at 11 bases. J gave up 0 bases and V 1 base, and 1 base lay outside the gene matches. The CDR3 totals 16 residues. Germline CDR1 and CDR2: LNHNV and YYDKDF (reference sequence). The chain's CDR3 is CATSRGDRGANYGYTF. The CDR3 DNA reads TGTGCCACCAGCAGAGGGGACAGGGGGGCTAACTATGGCTACACCTTC.

The chain carries TRBV5-6 and TRBJ1-2; D not certain. Trimming removed 0 bases from V and 2 bases from J, with 11 bases in between. Germline V CDR1 and CDR2: SGHDT, YYEEEE. The CDR3 extends over 15 amino acids. The CDR3 DNA reads as TGTGCCAGCAGCTTGGCCCCAGGCTTAAACTATGGCTACACCTTC. Translation gives CASSLAPGLNYGYTF.

This chain links TRBV6-1 with TRBJ1-5, with 10 positions matching TRBD1. Germline V CDR1 and CDR2: MNHNS, SASEGT. After removal of 8 bases from V and 6 bases from J, the junction contained 4 bases not matched to a gene. The CDR3 runs to 13 residues. The CDR3 coding sequence is TGTGCCAGCGCGGACAGGGGGAGTCAGCCCCAGCATTTT. Its translation: CASADRGSQPQHF.

The chain joins TRBV5-6 to TRBJ2-7; 7 positions agree with TRBD1. Per the germline V gene, CDR1 is SGHDT and CDR2 is YYEEEE. Losses at the gene ends were 1 base for V and 5 bases for J; bases not matched to a gene: 9. CDR3 length: 15 residues. Written as DNA, the CDR3 is TGTGCCAGCAGCTTGACCCCGGGACAGTCGGACGAGCAGTACTTC. Translated, it gives CASSLTPGQSDEQYF.

The V call is TRBV7-9, the J call TRBJ2-7; D perhaps matches TRBD2 (6 bases). Deletions cut 2 bases from V and 3 bases from J, with 8 bases between. In germline, CDR1 is SEHNR, CDR2 FQNEAQ (reference sequence). The CDR3 contains 13 residues. DNA for the CDR3: TGTGCCAGCAGCTTATTAGCGGACTACGAGCAGTACTTC. Translating gives CASSLLADYEQYF.

The genes are TRBV19 and TRBJ2-6; no definite D call. Per germline, CDR1 LNHDA and CDR2 SQIVND (reference sequence). The CDR3 runs 14 residues. V gave up 5 bases and J gave up 1 base, with 6 bases separating them. In DNA form, the CDR3 reads TGTGCCAGTAGTCTGGCTTCTGGGGCCAACGTCCTGACTTTC. Encoded protein: CASSLASGANVLTF.

The rearrangement uses TRBV5-1 and TRBJ1-1; D gene unclear. Deletions cut 3 bases from V and 2 bases from J, with 14 bases between. The germline V gene has CDR1 SGHRS and CDR2 YFSETQ. CDR3 length equals 15 residues. CDR3 protein: CASSSSPTSNTEAFF. CDR3 DNA: TGCGCCAGCAGCTCGTCCCCGACATCAAACACTGAAGCTTTCTTT.

This chain connects TRBV4-1 to TRBJ2-5; D might be TRBD2 (6 bases). V lost 1 base and J lost 3, with 18 bases in between. The CDR3 extends over 17 amino acids. Per the germline V gene, CDR1 is MGHRA and CDR2 is YSYEKL. In DNA, the CDR3 is TGCGCCAGCAGCCAAGGCCCCTGGGGGACGGGGGAAGAGACCCAGTACTTC. It codes for CASSQGPWGTGEETQYF.

The CDR3 sequence: CASSLRTGDGNEQFF. The CDR3 DNA is TGCGCCAGCAGCTTGCGGACAGGGGATGGGAATGAGCAGTTCTTC. The chain combines TRBV5-1 with TRBJ2-1; 9 bases line up with TRBD1. J gave up 7 bases and V 1 base, and 6 bases lay outside the gene matches. Germline assignment: CDR1 SGHRS and CDR2 YFSETQ. This CDR3 has 15 amino acids. Full variable domain (remainder filled in from reference TRBV5-1 and TRBJ2-1): KAGVTQTPRYLIKTRGQQVTLSCSPISGHRSVSWYQQTPGQGLQFLFEYFSETQRNKGNFPGRFSGRQFSNSRSEMNVSTLELGDSALYLCASSLRTGDGNEQFFGPGTRLTVL.